Reported below is one T cell receptor (beta chain). This sample was included in a study of OX40 agonist ivuxolimab in advanced cancers. Germline CDR1 reads MNHEY; CDR2 reads SVGAGI. The CDR3 runs 15 residues. The germline V and J ends were trimmed by 0 bases and 1 base, with 7 bases remaining between them. Produced via immunoSEQ multiplex PCR; TCRdb's table is partial and in-frame only. The repertoire holds 78,000 or so clones, with about nine tenths as singletons. This sequence joins TRBV6-5 and TRBJ1-3, with D hard to call. Sequencing was performed on CD4+ or CD8+ T cells sorted from blood, taken in a trial of the OX40 agonist ivuxolimab. This receptor was taken from an adult with an advanced solid tumor such as melanoma, head and neck, liver or kidney cancer. The CDR3 region is CASSYSFGSGNTIYF. CDR3 in DNA: TGTGCCAGCAGTTACTCGTTTGGATCTGGAAACACCATATATTTT.